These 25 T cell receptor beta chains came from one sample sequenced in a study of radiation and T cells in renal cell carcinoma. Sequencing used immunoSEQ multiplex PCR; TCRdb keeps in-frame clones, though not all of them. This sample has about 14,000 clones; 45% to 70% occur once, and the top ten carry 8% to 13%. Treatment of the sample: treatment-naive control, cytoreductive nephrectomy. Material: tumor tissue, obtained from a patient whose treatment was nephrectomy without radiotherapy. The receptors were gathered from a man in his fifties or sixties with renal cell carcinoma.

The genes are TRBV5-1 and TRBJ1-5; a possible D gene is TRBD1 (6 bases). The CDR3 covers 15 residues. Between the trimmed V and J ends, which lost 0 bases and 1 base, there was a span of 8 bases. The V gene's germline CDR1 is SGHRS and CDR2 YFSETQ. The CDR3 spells CASSLEGGSNQPQHF. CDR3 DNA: TGCGCCAGCAGCTTGGAAGGGGGGAGCAATCAGCCCCAGCATTTT.

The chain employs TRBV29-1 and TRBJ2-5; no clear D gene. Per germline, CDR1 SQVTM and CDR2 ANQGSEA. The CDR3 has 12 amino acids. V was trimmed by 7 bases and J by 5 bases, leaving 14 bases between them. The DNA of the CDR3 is TGCAGCGACCTCCAAGAAGGGGAGACCCAGTACTTC. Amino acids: CSDLQEGETQYF.

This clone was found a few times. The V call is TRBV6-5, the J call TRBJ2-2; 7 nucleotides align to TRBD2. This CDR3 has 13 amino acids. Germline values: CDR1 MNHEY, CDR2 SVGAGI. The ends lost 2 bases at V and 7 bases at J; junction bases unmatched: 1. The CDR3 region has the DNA TGTGCCAGCAGTTACCCGGGGGGCGGGGAGCTGTTTTTT. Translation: CASSYPGGGELFF.

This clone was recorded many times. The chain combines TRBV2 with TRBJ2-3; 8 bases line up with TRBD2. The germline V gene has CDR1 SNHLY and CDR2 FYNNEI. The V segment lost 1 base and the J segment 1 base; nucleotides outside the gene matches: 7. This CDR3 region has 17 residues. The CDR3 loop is CASSEGTSGAGTDTQYF. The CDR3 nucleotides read TGTGCCAGCAGTGAAGGAACTAGCGGAGCAGGCACAGATACGCAGTATTTT.

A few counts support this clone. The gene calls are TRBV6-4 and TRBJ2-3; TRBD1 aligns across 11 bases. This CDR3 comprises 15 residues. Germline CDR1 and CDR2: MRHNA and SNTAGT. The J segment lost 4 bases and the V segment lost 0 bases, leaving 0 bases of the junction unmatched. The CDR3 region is CASSDSGQGADTQYF. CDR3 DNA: TGTGCCAGCAGTGACTCGGGACAGGGGGCAGATACGCAGTATTTT.

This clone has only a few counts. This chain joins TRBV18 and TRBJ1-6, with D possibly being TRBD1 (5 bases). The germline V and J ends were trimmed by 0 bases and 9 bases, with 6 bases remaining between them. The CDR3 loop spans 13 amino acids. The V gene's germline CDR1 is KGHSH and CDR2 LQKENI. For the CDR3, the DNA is TGTGCCAGCTCACCACCGGGGCTTTCACCCCTCCACTTT. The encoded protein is CASSPPGLSPLHF.

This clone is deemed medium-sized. The CDR3: CASSDPGQGWNIQYF. The CDR3 region has the DNA TGTGCCAGCAGTGACCCGGGACAGGGGTGGAACATTCAGTACTTC. This sequence joins TRBV28 and TRBJ2-4; the match to TRBD1 covers 10 bases. Germline trimming cut 5 bases from V and 7 bases from J; bases unmatched to any gene: 8. CDR3 size: 15 residues. Germline V gene sequence: CDR1 MDHEN, CDR2 SYDVKM.

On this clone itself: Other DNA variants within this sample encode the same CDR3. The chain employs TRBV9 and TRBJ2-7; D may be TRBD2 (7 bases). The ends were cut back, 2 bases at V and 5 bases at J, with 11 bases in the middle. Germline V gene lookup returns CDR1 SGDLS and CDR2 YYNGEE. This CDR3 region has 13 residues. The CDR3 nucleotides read TGTGCCAGCAGCGTTGGCGGGGGCGACGAGCAGTACTTC. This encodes CASSVGGGDEQYF.

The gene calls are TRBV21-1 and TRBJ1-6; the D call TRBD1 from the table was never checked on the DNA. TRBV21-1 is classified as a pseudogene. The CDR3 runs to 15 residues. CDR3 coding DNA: TGTGCCAGCAGCAGGGGACAGAGTACAAATTCACCCCTCCACTTT. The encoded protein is CASSRGQSTNSPLHF.

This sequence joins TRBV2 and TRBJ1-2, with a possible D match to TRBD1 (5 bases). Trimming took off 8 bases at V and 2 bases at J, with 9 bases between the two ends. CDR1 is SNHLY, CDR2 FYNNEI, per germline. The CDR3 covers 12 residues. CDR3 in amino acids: CASDSFNYGYTF. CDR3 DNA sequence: TGTGCCAGCGACAGCTTCAACTATGGCTACACCTTC.

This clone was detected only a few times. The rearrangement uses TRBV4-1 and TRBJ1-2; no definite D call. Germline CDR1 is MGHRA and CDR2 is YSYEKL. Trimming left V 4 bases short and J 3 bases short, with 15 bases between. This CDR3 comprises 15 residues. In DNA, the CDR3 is TGCGCCAGCAGCCCGTTACGGGAGTCTGACTATGGCTACACCTTC. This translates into CASSPLRESDYGYTF.

CDR3 region: CASGWTGGTGELFF. The CDR3 coding sequence is TGCGCCAGCGGTTGGACAGGGGGAACCGGGGAGCTGTTTTTT. The chain joins TRBV5-1 to TRBJ2-2; TRBD1 matches 10 bases. The germline gives CDR1 SGHRS, CDR2 YFSETQ. The J segment lost 5 bases and the V segment lost 7 bases, leaving 5 bases of the junction unmatched. The CDR3 contains 14 residues.

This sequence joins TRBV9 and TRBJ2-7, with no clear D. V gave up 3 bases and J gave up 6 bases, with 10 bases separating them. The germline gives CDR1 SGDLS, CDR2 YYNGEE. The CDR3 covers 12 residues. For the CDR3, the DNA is TGTGCCAGCAGCGCGCTGGGTACCGAGCAGTACTTC. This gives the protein CASSALGTEQYF.

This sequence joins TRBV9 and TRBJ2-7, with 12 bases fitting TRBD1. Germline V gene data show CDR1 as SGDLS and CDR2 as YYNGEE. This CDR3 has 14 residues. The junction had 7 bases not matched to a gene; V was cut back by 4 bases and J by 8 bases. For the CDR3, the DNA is TGTGCCAGCAGCCCACCGGGACAGGGGGCCAAGCAGTACTTC. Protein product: CASSPPGQGAKQYF.

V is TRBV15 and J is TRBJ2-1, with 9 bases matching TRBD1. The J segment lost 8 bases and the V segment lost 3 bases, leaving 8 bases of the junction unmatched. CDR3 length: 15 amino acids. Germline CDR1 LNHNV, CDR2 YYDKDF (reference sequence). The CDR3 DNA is TGTGCCACCAGCAGGTACCGGGACAGGGACCATGAGCAGTTCTTC. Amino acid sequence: CATSRYRDRDHEQFF.

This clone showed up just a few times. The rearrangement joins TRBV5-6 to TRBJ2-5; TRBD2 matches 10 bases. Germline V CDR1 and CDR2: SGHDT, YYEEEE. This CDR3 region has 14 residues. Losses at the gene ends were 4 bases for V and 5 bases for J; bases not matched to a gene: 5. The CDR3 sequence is CASSEGLALETQYF. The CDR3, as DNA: TGTGCCAGCAGCGAGGGACTAGCGTTGGAGACCCAGTACTTC.

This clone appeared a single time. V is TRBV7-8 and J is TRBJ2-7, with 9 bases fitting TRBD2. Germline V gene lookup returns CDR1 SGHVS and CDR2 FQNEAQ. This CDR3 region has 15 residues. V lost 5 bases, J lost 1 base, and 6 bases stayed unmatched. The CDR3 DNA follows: TGTGCCAGCAGCCCTCTAGCGGGACGTTCCTACGAGCAGTACTTC. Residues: CASSPLAGRSYEQYF.

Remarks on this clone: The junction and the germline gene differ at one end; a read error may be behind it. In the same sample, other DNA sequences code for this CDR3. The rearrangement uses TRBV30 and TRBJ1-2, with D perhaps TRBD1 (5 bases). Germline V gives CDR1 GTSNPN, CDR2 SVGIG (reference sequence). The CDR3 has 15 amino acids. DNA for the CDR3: TGTGCCTGGAGTGTAGGAACAGGCCTTAACTATGGTTACACCTTC. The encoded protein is CAWSVGTGLNYGYTF.

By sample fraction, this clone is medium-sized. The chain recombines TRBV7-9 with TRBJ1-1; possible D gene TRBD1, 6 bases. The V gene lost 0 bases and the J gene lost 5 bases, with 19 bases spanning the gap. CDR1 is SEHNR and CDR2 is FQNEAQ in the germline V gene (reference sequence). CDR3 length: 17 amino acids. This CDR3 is CASSLARGGISGTEAFF. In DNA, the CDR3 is TGTGCCAGCAGCTTAGCCAGGGGAGGAATATCCGGGACTGAAGCTTTCTTT.

The CDR3, as DNA: TGTGCCTGGAGTGTAAGTCAGACGAGTCAGCCCCAGCATTTT. This encodes CAWSVSQTSQPQHF. This rearrangement joins TRBV30 to TRBJ1-5; D gene uncertain. Germline V gene data show CDR1 as GTSNPN and CDR2 as SVGIG (reference sequence). There are 14 residues in the CDR3. V was clipped by 0 bases and J by 6 bases, with 12 bases between them.

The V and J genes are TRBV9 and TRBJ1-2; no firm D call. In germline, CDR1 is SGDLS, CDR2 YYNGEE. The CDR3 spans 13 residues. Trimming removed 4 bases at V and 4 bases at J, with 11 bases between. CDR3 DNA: TGTGCCAGCAGCCCTGGACTGAGCTATGGCTACACCTTC. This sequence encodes CASSPGLSYGYTF.

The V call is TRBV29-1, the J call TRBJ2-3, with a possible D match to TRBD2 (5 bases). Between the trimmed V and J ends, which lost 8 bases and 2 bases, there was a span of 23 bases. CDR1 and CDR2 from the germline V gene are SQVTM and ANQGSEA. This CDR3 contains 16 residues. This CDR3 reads CSTPGSGGRYTDTQYF. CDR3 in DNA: TGCAGCACGCCGGGTAGTGGAGGCCGATACACAGATACGCAGTATTTT.

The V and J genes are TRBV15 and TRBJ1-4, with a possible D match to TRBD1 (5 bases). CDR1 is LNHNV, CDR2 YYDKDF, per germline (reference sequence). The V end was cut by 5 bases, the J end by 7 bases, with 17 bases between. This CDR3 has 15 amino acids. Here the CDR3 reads CATSPEGRESEKLFF. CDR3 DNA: TGTGCCACCAGCCCCGAGGGGAGGGAAAGTGAAAAACTGTTTTTT. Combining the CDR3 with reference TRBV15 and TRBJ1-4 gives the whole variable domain DAMVIQNPRYQVTQFGKPVTLSCSQTLNHNVMYWYQQKSSQAPKLLFHYYDKDFNNEADTPDNFQSRRPNTSFCFLDIRSPGLGDTAMYLCATSPEGRESEKLFFGSGTQLSVL.

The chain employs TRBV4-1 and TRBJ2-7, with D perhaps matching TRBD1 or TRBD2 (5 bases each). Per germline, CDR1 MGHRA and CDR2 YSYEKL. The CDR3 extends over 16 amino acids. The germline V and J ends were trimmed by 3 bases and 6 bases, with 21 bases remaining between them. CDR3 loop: CASSQSGTPIGSEQYF. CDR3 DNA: TGCGCCAGCAGCCAGTCCGGGACGCCAATAGGGTCCGAGCAGTACTTC.

CDR3 amino acids: CASSSGTGAQYF. DNA for the CDR3: TGTGCCAGCAGTTCCGGGACGGGAGCCCAGTACTTC. V usage is TRBV27 and J usage is TRBJ2-5; TRBD2 might be the D (6 bases). The V end lost 4 bases, the J end lost 9 bases, and 12 bases lay between the germline ends. This CDR3 is built from 12 residues. In germline, CDR1 is MNHEY, CDR2 SMNVEV (reference sequence).